Below are 30 T cell receptor beta chains sequenced from a single sample in a study of cytomegalovirus exposure and HLA in healthy donors. The study ran its PCR with 60 Vbeta and 13 Jbeta primers. Measured with immunoSEQ multiplex PCR; TCRdb has only the in-frame clones, and not every one. This table has around 190,000 clones, 70% to 80% appearing once. Specimen: PBMCs. The receptors shown here come from a man aged 30 to 39 in good health and CMV-seronegative.

The rearrangement joins TRBV19 to TRBJ1-2; 9 positions match TRBD1. Trimming took 3 bases from V and 6 from J; bases not matched to a gene: 5. Per the germline V gene, CDR1 is LNHDA and CDR2 is SQIVND (reference sequence). The CDR3 totals 14 residues. Here the CDR3 DNA reads TGTGCCAGTAGTATGGGACAGGGATTGAATGGCTACACCTTC. This codes for CASSMGQGLNGYTF. Using reference TRBV19 and TRBJ1-2 for the parts outside the CDR3, the full variable domain is DGGITQSPKYLFRKEGQNVTLSCEQNLNHDAMYWYRQDPGQGLRLIYYSQIVNDFQKGDIAEGYSVSREKKESFPLTVTSAQKNPTAFYLCASSMGQGLNGYTFGSGTRLTVV.

This chain connects TRBV2 to TRBJ2-5; no reliable D call. CDR1 and CDR2 from the germline V gene are SNHLY and FYNNEI. V lost 5 bases and J lost 0, with 7 bases in between. CDR3 length equals 13 residues. The DNA for the CDR3 is TGTGCCAGCAGTCGTCCGTACCAAGAGACCCAGTACTTC. Protein sequence: CASSRPYQETQYF.

This clone showed up just once. The V call is TRBV5-1, the J call TRBJ1-1; D uncertain. The CDR3 totals 12 residues. Germline V gene sequence: CDR1 SGHRS, CDR2 YFSETQ. V lost 4 bases, J lost 6 bases, and 10 bases lay in between. The CDR3 DNA reads TGCGCCAGCAGCCCCGGTCAGGCTGAAGCTTTCTTT. Its translation is CASSPGQAEAFF. The full variable domain, with the rest looked up from reference TRBV5-1 and TRBJ1-1, is KAGVTQTPRYLIKTRGQQVTLSCSPISGHRSVSWYQQTPGQGLQFLFEYFSETQRNKGNFPGRFSGRQFSNSRSEMNVSTLELGDSALYLCASSPGQAEAFFGQGTRLTVV.

In its sample, this clone was seen once. Other DNA sequences of this sample code for an identical CDR3. The chain recombines TRBV6-5 with TRBJ1-2, with TRBD1 as a possible D gene (6 bases). V lost 5 bases, J lost 5 bases, and 9 bases lay in between. CDR1 is MNHEY, CDR2 SVGAGI, per germline. This CDR3 has 12 amino acids. The CDR3 bases are TGTGCCAGCAGTGCCCAGGGGTATGGCTACACCTTC. Its protein is CASSAQGYGYTF.

This sequence joins TRBV29-1 and TRBJ2-7; 7 nucleotides match TRBD2. CDR1 and CDR2 from the germline V gene are SQVTM and ANQGSEA. Trimming removed 4 bases from V and 6 bases from J; junction bases left unmatched: 15. This CDR3 has 15 amino acids. In DNA, the CDR3 is TGCAGCGTTGCTAAGTGGGAGGGGAAGGCCCTCGAGCAGTACTTC. It specifies CSVAKWEGKALEQYF.

V gene TRBV6-6 combines with J gene TRBJ2-7; 10 bases align to TRBD2. From germline, CDR1 is MNHNY and CDR2 SVGAGI (reference sequence). The CDR3 is 16 residues long. V shed 5 bases and J 2 bases; nucleotides not matched to a gene: 9. The CDR3 bases are TGTGCCAGCAGTAACCATAGCGGGAGGCCCGCCTACGAGCAGTACTTC. Translating gives CASSNHSGRPAYEQYF.

This chain links TRBV6-1 with TRBJ2-7; weak D call: TRBD1 (6 bases). CDR1 MNHNS and CDR2 SASEGT come from the germline V gene. The CDR3 has 14 residues. V lost 3 bases, J lost 3 bases, and 12 bases lay in between. CDR3 sequence reads: CASSDKGVGYEQYF. As DNA, the CDR3 is TGTGCCAGCAGTGATAAGGGGGTGGGCTACGAGCAGTACTTC.

The chain has TRBV5-1 and TRBJ2-3; D possibly corresponds to TRBD2 (6 bases). This CDR3 is 14 amino acids long. The ends were cut back, 1 base at V and 6 bases at J, with 12 bases in the middle. Germline V CDR1 and CDR2: SGHRS, YFSETQ. CDR3 nucleotides: TGCGCCAGCAGCTTGAGTATGGGACTGGATACGCAGTATTTT. It yields the protein CASSLSMGLDTQYF.

The rearrangement joins TRBV28 to TRBJ1-5; 9 positions match TRBD1. V shed 6 bases and J 7 bases; nucleotides not matched to a gene: 10. The CDR3 spans 15 residues. CDR1 is MDHEN, CDR2 SYDVKM, per germline. CDR3 sequence (DNA): TGTGCCAGCAGCTTACCCGGGACAGGGAAACAGCCCCAGCATTTT. It is translated as CASSLPGTGKQPQHF.

The CDR3 sequence: CACGAKETQYF. The CDR3 DNA follows: TGCGCATGTGGAGCAAAAGAGACCCAGTACTTC. This chain connects TRBV5-1 to TRBJ2-5; D gene ambiguous. Germline V gene lookup returns CDR1 SGHRS and CDR2 YFSETQ. The CDR3 has 11 amino acids.

The V gene is TRBV7-9, the J gene TRBJ2-7; D uncertain. CDR3 length: 14 amino acids. Per germline, CDR1 SEHNR and CDR2 FQNEAQ (reference sequence). Trimming pared 8 bases from V and 0 bases from J, leaving 14 bases between. CDR3 DNA sequence: TGTGCCAGCCTCTCTTCGAAGAGCTCCTACGAGCAGTACTTC. It codes for CASLSSKSSYEQYF.

This clone was recorded a few times. The chain recombines TRBV5-1 with TRBJ2-1; TRBD2 matches 8 bases. Germline lookup yields CDR1 SGHRS and CDR2 YFSETQ. The length of the CDR3 is 14 residues. V dropped 4 bases and J dropped 2; count of bases not matched to a gene: 2. CDR3 nucleotides: TGCGCCAGCAGCACAGCGGGGGCCTACAATGAGCAGTTCTTC. Residues: CASSTAGAYNEQFF.

This sequence joins TRBV16 and TRBJ2-1, with 11 positions matching TRBD1. Germline CDR1 KGHSY, CDR2 FQNENV. V dropped 0 bases and J dropped 14; count of bases not matched to a gene: 15. The CDR3 totals 17 residues. The CDR3 DNA follows: TGTGCCAGCAGCCAATCCGGAGGCTTGGGACAGGGGGTTAGAAAGTTCTTC. Its protein is CASSQSGGLGQGVRKFF.

The V gene is TRBV27, the J gene TRBJ2-7; D possibly corresponds to TRBD2 (6 bases). Germline V CDR1 and CDR2: MNHEY, SMNVEV (reference sequence). V was cut by 5 bases and J by 4 bases, with 21 bases left in between. CDR3 length: 16 residues. CDR3: CASSTNREPPFYEQYF. The CDR3, as DNA: TGTGCCAGCAGTACTAACCGGGAGCCGCCCTTTTACGAGCAGTACTTC.

The chain joins TRBV7-2 to TRBJ2-2; TRBD1 might be the D (6 bases). This CDR3 region has 15 residues. The germline V gene encodes CDR1 SGHTA and CDR2 FQGNSA. V gave up 2 bases and J gave up 5 bases, with 12 bases separating them. CDR3 sequence reads: CASSLKQGETGELFF. The CDR3 nucleotides are TGTGCCAGCAGCTTAAAACAGGGAGAAACCGGGGAGCTGTTTTTT.

This clone was seen a handful of times. Here the CDR3 DNA reads TGTGCCAGCGGCGACGGGGGTTTGGGCAATCAGCCCCAGCATTTT. It codes for CASGDGGLGNQPQHF. The rearrangement uses TRBV2 and TRBJ1-5, with D maybe TRBD1 (5 bases). V was shortened by 8 bases and J by 2 bases, with 16 bases between the two germline ends. This CDR3 contains 15 residues. Germline loops: CDR1 SNHLY, CDR2 FYNNEI.

This clone was picked up a small number of times. V gene TRBV9 combines with J gene TRBJ1-2, with D perhaps matching TRBD1 (6 bases). The CDR3 is 14 residues long. The V gene lost 0 bases and the J gene lost 4 bases, with 10 bases spanning the gap. Germline V lookup: CDR1 SGDLS, CDR2 YYNGEE. The CDR3 protein is CASSVGRGPYGYTF. In DNA form, the CDR3 reads TGTGCCAGCAGCGTAGGGCGGGGGCCCTATGGCTACACCTTC.

The rearrangement joins TRBV15 to TRBJ2-3; TRBD2 matches at 10 bases. CDR3 length: 15 residues. Looked up from germline, CDR1 is LNHNV and CDR2 is YYDKDF (reference sequence). With V trimmed by 5 bases and J by 0 bases, 2 bases remained unmatched. For the CDR3, the DNA is TGTGCCACCAGCTCGACTAGCGGGAGCACAGATACGCAGTATTTT. It yields the protein CATSSTSGSTDTQYF.

This chain uses TRBV5-1 with TRBJ2-1, with 13 bases lining up with TRBD2. This CDR3 is built from 16 residues. Germline loops: CDR1 SGHRS, CDR2 YFSETQ. After removal of 3 bases from V and 8 bases from J, the junction contained 8 bases not matched to a gene. CDR3 nucleotides: TGCGCCAGCAGCTCACTAGCGGGAGGGCCTCGGGATGAGCAGTTCTTC. It yields the protein CASSSLAGGPRDEQFF.

The V call is TRBV5-1, the J call TRBJ2-1; weak D call: TRBD2 (6 bases). Germline V CDR1 and CDR2: SGHRS, YFSETQ. This CDR3 contains 16 residues. Trimming stripped 4 bases from V and 9 bases from J, with 23 bases between. The CDR3 sequence: CASSVGSDYTTGEQFF. In nucleotides, the CDR3 is TGCGCCAGCAGCGTCGGGAGCGATTACACCACAGGTGAGCAGTTCTTC.

There are a few counts of this clone. At the DNA level, this CDR3 is encoded by other sequences in the same sample as well. This chain connects TRBV6-5 to TRBJ1-6, with 8 bases identical to TRBD1. The junction had 3 bases not matched to a gene; V was cut back by 6 bases and J by 5 bases. CDR1 is MNHEY and CDR2 is SVGAGI in the germline V gene. This CDR3 spans 14 amino acids. This CDR3 reads CASRGTGDNSPLHF. The CDR3 region has the DNA TGTGCCAGCAGGGGGACAGGAGATAATTCACCCCTCCACTTT.

This sequence joins TRBV7-6 and TRBJ2-7; a possible D gene is TRBD1 (6 bases). The CDR3 extends over 14 amino acids. Trimming removed 5 bases from V and 2 bases from J, with 13 bases in between. Germline assignment: CDR1 SGHVS and CDR2 FNYEAQ. The CDR3 region is CASSQGSGAYEQYF. The CDR3 DNA reads as TGTGCCAGCAGCCAGGGGTCAGGGGCCTACGAGCAGTACTTC.

The chain links TRBV4-1 to TRBJ2-7, with D possibly matching TRBD2 (6 bases). Germline CDR1 MGHRA, CDR2 YSYEKL. This CDR3 contains 15 residues. Trimming removed 3 bases at V and 0 bases at J, with 12 bases between. CDR3 amino acids: CASSHLSGPSYEQYF. The CDR3 DNA is TGCGCCAGCAGCCACCTGAGCGGGCCCTCCTACGAGCAGTACTTC.

Only one count was recorded for this clone. V is TRBV18 and J is TRBJ2-2; D call uncertain. Germline CDR1 is KGHSH and CDR2 is LQKENI. V was pared by 3 bases and J by 6 bases, with 17 bases between. This CDR3 has 16 residues. The CDR3 sequence is CASSPPGNSFAGELFF. The CDR3 coding sequence is TGTGCCAGCTCACCCCCCGGTAATAGTTTTGCCGGGGAGCTGTTTTTT. The full variable domain, with the rest looked up from reference TRBV18 and TRBJ2-2, is NAGVMQNPRHLVRRRGQEARLRCSPMKGHSHVYWYRQLPEEGLKFMVYLQKENIIDESGMPKERFSAEFPKEGPSILRIQQVVRGDSAAYFCASSPPGNSFAGELFFGEGSRLTVL.

The V gene is TRBV5-1, the J gene TRBJ2-2; TRBD2 matches at 8 bases. V trimming: 1 base; J trimming: 1 base; junction bases outside the gene matches: 0. CDR1 and CDR2 (germline): SGHRS, YFSETQ. CDR3 length: 15 amino acids. The CDR3: CASSLTSGNTGELFF. The CDR3 coding sequence is TGCGCCAGCAGCTTGACTAGCGGGAACACCGGGGAGCTGTTTTTT.

This clone appeared a single time. The chain links TRBV6-5 to TRBJ1-1, with unresolved D. V gave up 0 bases and J gave up 13 bases, with 9 bases separating them. In germline, CDR1 is MNHEY, CDR2 SVGAGI. The length of the CDR3 is 11 residues. In nucleotides, the CDR3 is TGTGCCAGCAGTTACTCCTTGCAGATTTTCTTT. Translated, it gives CASSYSLQIFF.

The V gene is TRBV4-1, the J gene TRBJ2-7, with D perhaps matching TRBD1 (5 bases). The CDR3 consists of 16 residues. In germline, CDR1 is MGHRA, CDR2 YSYEKL. V lost 1 base, J lost 3 bases, and 16 bases lay in between. In DNA, the CDR3 is TGCGCCAGCAGCCAAGGGCAGGACACGGCAGTCTACGAGCAGTACTTC. Translated: CASSQGQDTAVYEQYF.

This chain connects TRBV10-3 to TRBJ2-7; the match to TRBD2 covers 12 bases. The CDR3 covers 14 residues. The junction had 7 bases not matched to a gene; V was cut back by 7 bases and J by 6 bases. Per the germline V gene, CDR1 is ENHRY and CDR2 is SYGVKD. This chain's CDR3 is CAITGLAGSGEQYF. The CDR3, as DNA: TGTGCCATCACAGGACTAGCGGGAAGTGGCGAGCAGTACTTC.

The rearrangement uses TRBV30 and TRBJ1-1; tentatively, D is TRBD1 (5 bases). This CDR3 has 16 amino acids. Germline V lookup: CDR1 GTSNPN, CDR2 SVGIG (reference sequence). V dropped 1 base and J dropped 1 base, with 16 bases sitting between them. CDR3 DNA sequence: TGTGCCTGGAGTGGTTGGGGGGTCGCGGAGAACACTGAAGCTTTCTTT. This encodes CAWSGWGVAENTEAFF.

This sequence joins TRBV27 and TRBJ2-3; D may be TRBD2 (6 bases). The V gene's germline CDR1 is MNHEY and CDR2 SMNVEV (reference sequence). The CDR3 is 16 residues long. With 5 bases removed from V and 2 bases from J, the gap between germline ends came to 17 bases. CDR3 loop: CASSPRTLATTDTQYF. CDR3 DNA: TGTGCCAGCAGTCCCCGGACCCTAGCGACCACAGATACGCAGTATTTT.